Here is one T cell receptor (beta chain) with its context. This clonotype came up a few times. Its antigen is unknown. No base qualities exist here, and no much larger clone lies one base off it. These data come from a study of T cells in Graves' hyperthyroidism and ophthalmopathy (dated by TCRdb to about 2019). Background for the entire study: Peripheral blood samples were taken at the time of initial diagnosis, prior to any treatment. A discovery cohort of roughly 96 patients, 43 with Graves' ophthalmopathy and about 58 with stable Graves' hyperthyroidism, was used to find distinguishing TCR V-J signatures. Prospective prediction of ophthalmopathy was tested in an independent validation cohort consisting of some 20 hyperthyroidism patients and around 17 patients who later progressed to ophthalmopathy. For training and testing, the roughly 100 patients in the discovery cohort were randomly divided in a 7:3 ratio. In more than five Graves' hyperthyroidism patients, the study also compared T-cell repertoires from thyroid tissue with T-cell repertoires from blood. After blood sampling, hyperthyroidism patients were treated with methimazole at a starting dose of 30 mg daily, and ophthalmopathy patients were treated with high-dose intravenous methylprednisolone. The paper reports TCR Vbeta CDR3 sequencing of about 140 peripheral blood samples: 43 ophthalmopathy, some 80 hyperthyroidism and approximately 17 progressor patients. Results and caveats for the whole study, not just this receptor: Most expanded thyroid clonotypes (frequency above 0.001) were also found in blood, which suggests that blood repertoires may mirror thyroid immune responses. In validation, progression to ophthalmopathy was predicted by the model with 55% to 71% sensitivity and around 75% specificity, a median of 6.5 months before onset. A 13 V-J signature model separated ophthalmopathy from stable hyperthyroidism, with 87.88% sensitivity and roughly 82% specificity in cross-validation and 80%/75% in testing. No statistical method was used to fix the sample size in advance, and group allocation was not hidden from the investigators.

Stable Graves' hyperthyroidism was defined as the absence of progression to ophthalmopathy over 18 months of follow-up. Hyperthyroidism patients were newly diagnosed, with disease duration under 2 months, and aged 18 to 65 years. Patients with uncontrolled infections, other autoimmune diseases, pregnancy or lactation were excluded. Diagnoses relied on clinical symptoms, serum thyroxine and TRAb, thyroid ultrasound and orbital computed tomography. PBMCs were separated from 7.5 to 10 ml of fresh peripheral blood using Ficoll-Paque density gradient centrifugation. Total RNA was extracted using Trizol reagent, and RNA quality was assessed on an Agilent 2100 Bioanalyzer. V is reduced by 5 bases and J by 7 bases, leaving a spacing of 16 bases between them. CDR3 length: 13 amino acids, cysteine to phenylalanine. Only the CDR3 portion is preserved as DNA: 39 bases, with reading frame beginning at the first base. The germline V gene (reference sequence) provides CDR1 SGHNT and CDR2 YYREEE.

Amplification of TCR beta CDR3 regions was carried out from RNA transcripts. The TCR CDR3 was subjected to a first round of RT-PCR using the HTBI primer set and the Qiagen OneStep RT-PCR kit. A second multiplex PCR round built the libraries, followed by size selection and purification. Paired-end sequencing of the libraries was performed with 100 bp reads on an Illumina HiSeq2000. Processing in the source paper ran as follows. SOAPnuke was used to process the raw data, throwing out any read that contained adapters or uncalled bases, had a mean Phred below 15, or lacked an exact constant-primer or identifier match. High-quality paired reads were merged with COPE v1.2.5, and unique nucleotide sequences were defined as clonotypes. MiTCR v1.1 was used to align clonotypes to the IMGT TRBV, TRBD and TRBJ reference segments. The analysis included only V-J combinations with a frequency above 0.0001, which together covered 99% to 99.2% of the repertoires. The TCS score was defined as F50 (clonal expansion) divided by E x V (chaos), with BLOSUM62-based TCRdist calculated between CDR3 peptides within each V-J. Welch's t-statistics and random forest reduced fewer than 600 V-J features to about 12, which were used in a naive Bayes classifier (R e1071). TCRdb passed the public sequencing reads through fastp at Q25 and MiXCR, retaining productive beta sequences. Rows matching on CDR3 protein sequence are summarized as one entry with the most common DNA and genes. These V and J calls derive from TCRdb rather than the authors' analysis. This sample has approximately 600,000 distinct CDR3 sequences in its table, and about 17% of those were observed once. The biggest ten clones account for 3% to 4% of the sample.

The sample was blood. The sequence is built from TRBV5-4 and TRBJ2-7; 7 matching bases give a weak D call of TRBD2. The clonotype was recovered from a woman aged 25 to 45 with Graves' hyperthyroidism. The encoded CDR3 is CASSNQGGGEQYF. The DNA is TGTGCCAGCAGTAATCAGGGAGGGGGTGAGCAGTACTTC.